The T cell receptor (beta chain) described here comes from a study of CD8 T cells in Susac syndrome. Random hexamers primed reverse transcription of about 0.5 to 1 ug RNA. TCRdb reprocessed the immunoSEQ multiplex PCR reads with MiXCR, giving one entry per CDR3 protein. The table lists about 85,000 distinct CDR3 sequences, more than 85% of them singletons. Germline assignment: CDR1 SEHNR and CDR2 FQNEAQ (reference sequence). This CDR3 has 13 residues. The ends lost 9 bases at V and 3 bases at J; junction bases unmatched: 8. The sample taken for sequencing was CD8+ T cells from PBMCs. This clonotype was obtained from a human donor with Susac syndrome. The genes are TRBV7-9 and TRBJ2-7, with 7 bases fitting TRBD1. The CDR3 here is CASQPRQGYEQYF. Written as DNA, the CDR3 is TGTGCCAGTCAGCCCCGACAGGGCTACGAGCAGTACTTC. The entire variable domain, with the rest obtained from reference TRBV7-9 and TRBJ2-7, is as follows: DTGVSQNPRHKITKRGQNVTFRCDPISEHNRLYWYRQTLGQGPEFLTYFQNEAQLEKSRLLSDRFSAERPKGSFSTLEIQRTEQGDSAMYLCASQPRQGYEQYFGPGTRLTVT.